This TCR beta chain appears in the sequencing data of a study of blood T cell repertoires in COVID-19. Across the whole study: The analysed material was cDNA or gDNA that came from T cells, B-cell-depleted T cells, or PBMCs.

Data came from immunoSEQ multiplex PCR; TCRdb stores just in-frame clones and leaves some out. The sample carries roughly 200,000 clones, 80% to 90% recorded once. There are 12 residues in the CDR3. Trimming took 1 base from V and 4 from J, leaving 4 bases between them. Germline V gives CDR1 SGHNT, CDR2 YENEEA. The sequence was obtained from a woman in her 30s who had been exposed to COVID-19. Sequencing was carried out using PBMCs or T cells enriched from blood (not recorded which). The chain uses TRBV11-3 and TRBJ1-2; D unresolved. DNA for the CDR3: TGTGCCAGCAGCTTAGGCGTCTATGGCTACACCTTC. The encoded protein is CASSLGVYGYTF.